This entry features one T cell receptor beta chain sequence. No antigen is known for it. This entry belongs to a study of metastatic and nonmetastatic thyroid tumors. Across the whole study: Repertoire comparisons spanned blood and tumor or nodule tissue from malignant and benign thyroid patients. Study-level findings and limits: Relative to benign nodules, malignant thyroid tumors were reportedly characterized by significantly elevated TCR beta diversity in blood and tumor.

Original handling: A distant-metastasis classifier for papillary thyroid cancer was built using CDR3 differences across clinicopathological groups. TCRdb recomputed clones from the PCR reads via MiXCR. None of the V and J calls come from the authors' own analysis; TCRdb made them. The table lists 25,000 to 30,000 clones, roughly 17% of them singletons. Until they underwent thyroid surgery, no patient had received any treatment. The CDR3 contains 12 residues. V was trimmed by 3 bases and J by 0 bases, leaving 5 bases between them. Germline CDR1 reads DFQATT; CDR2 reads SNEGSKA (reference sequence). The sequencing sample was made of blood. The TCR originated in a male donor with papillary thyroid cancer or a benign thyroid nodule (not recorded which). Some clones in this sample may be carry-over from other donors' samples. This chain links TRBV20-1 with TRBJ1-1, with D unresolved. The CDR3 loop is CSASHMNTEAFF. CDR3 coding DNA: TGCAGTGCTAGTCACATGAACACTGAAGCTTTCTTT.